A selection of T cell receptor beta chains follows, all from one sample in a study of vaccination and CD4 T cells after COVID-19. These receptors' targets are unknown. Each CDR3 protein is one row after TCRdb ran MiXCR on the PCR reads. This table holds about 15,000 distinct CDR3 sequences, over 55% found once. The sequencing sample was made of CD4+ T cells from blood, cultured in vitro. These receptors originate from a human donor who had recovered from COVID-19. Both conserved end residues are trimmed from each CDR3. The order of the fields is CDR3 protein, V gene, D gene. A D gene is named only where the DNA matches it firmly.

SARGFGGTEAF	TRBV20-1	NA
SVGFGQNTEAF	TRBV29-1	NA
ASSSELGYGYT	TRBV7-9	NA
SADGPGELF	TRBV20-1	NA
ASSLGRGNSPLH	TRBV7-9	TRBD1
ASSGRYYGYT	TRBV28	NA
ATSQTAGSTDTQY	TRBV15	NA
ATSMGTGNYGYT	TRBV15	TRBD1
ASRSGQIPNSPLH	TRBV2	NA
ASSFARLGQRSVGYT	TRBV7-9	NA
ASRGGEKLF	TRBV6-1	NA
ASSRTWDSPGNLYGYT	TRBV28	NA
ASSGPAITDTQY	TRBV10-1	NA
ATRGQARTEQY	TRBV27	TRBD1
ASSQDWTARNQAQH	TRBV7-2	NA
ASRASGRDEQF	TRBV10-2	TRBD2
ASSLPPSSIQY	TRBV7-2	NA
ASSREGNQPQH	TRBV2	NA
ASSTFTSVAVEQF	TRBV7-8	TRBD2
ASSLVRETQY	TRBV28	NA
ASKEGRPPETQY	TRBV6-1	NA
ASSRTGLQNTEAF	TRBV27	NA
ASSLSGGGTEAF	TRBV7-9	NA
SARQGAYYGYT	TRBV20-1	TRBD1
ASSLGGGYNSPLH	TRBV7-2	NA
ASRTGSNYGYT	TRBV27	TRBD1
ASSPWDSSSYNSPLH	TRBV6-1	TRBD1
ASSEQGVGYGYT	TRBV2	TRBD1
ASSRGQGSGSPLH	TRBV11-2	TRBD1
ASSPFLGDGYT	TRBV7-2	NA
ATSRDIRGDFDYGYT	TRBV15	TRBD1
ASSLRSGTTYNEQF	TRBV19	TRBD2
ASSLKGGQGNYGYT	TRBV11-2	TRBD1
ASSPRDTEAF	TRBV18	NA
ASSADRNQPQH	TRBV6-4	NA
ASSQGNNEQF	TRBV11-3	NA
SARDDASGITDTQY	TRBV20-1	TRBD2
ASSPSGRWEETQY	TRBV5-4	TRBD2
SARGTSGDEQY	TRBV20-1	TRBD2
ASSELAISSYNEQF	TRBV18	TRBD2
SADPLAGRTGELF	TRBV20-1	TRBD2
ASSLATTRSYNEQF	TRBV7-2	NA
ASSYSGTGLSSYEQY	TRBV6-5	TRBD1